This TCR beta chain stems from a study of OX40 agonist ivuxolimab in advanced cancers. Broader study findings: Clonal expansion by week 6 occurred in CD4+ and CD8+ blood T cells (at 0.1 to 3.0 mg/kg). Clonal expansion was among the lowest in partial responders at 0.1-3.0 mg/kg, especially CD8+. Relative to CD4+, CD8+ T cells held more expanded clones on average.

Concerning this clone itself: Its antigen is unidentified.

Measured with immunoSEQ multiplex PCR; TCRdb has only the in-frame clones, and not every one. The sample has tens of thousands of clones, around 90% seen once. This CDR3 is 13 amino acids long. Looked up from germline, CDR1 is SGHAT and CDR2 is FQNNGV. V dropped 5 bases and J dropped 8 bases, with 10 bases sitting between them. Sampled blood was obtained at baseline, cycle 4 day 1, and cycle 7 day 1. The rearrangement links TRBV11-2 to TRBJ1-6; TRBD1 is a possible D gene (5 bases). The sequence came from an adult with an advanced solid tumor such as melanoma, head and neck, liver or kidney cancer. The sample consisted of CD4+ or CD8+ T cells sorted from blood, taken in a trial of the OX40 agonist ivuxolimab. In DNA, the CDR3 is TGTGCCAGCAGCACACAGGTTTATTCACCCCTCCACTTT. Translating gives CASSTQVYSPLHF.